The T cell receptor beta chain under discussion was sequenced for a study of T cell repertoires in cytomegalovirus infection. TCRdb processed the reads anew with MiXCR; each CDR3 protein has one entry. The sample contains 180,000 or so distinct CDR3 sequences, about a sixth of which appear only once. CDR1 is SGHVS and CDR2 is FNYEAQ in the germline V gene. The CDR3 is 15 residues long. V lost 5 bases to trimming and J lost 5 bases, with 16 bases between them. This clonotype occurred many times. The antigen is not known. General observations from the study: Using cumulative public TCR beta family frequency, the authors identified those who carried CMV together with the relevant HLA. Ex vivo, HLA-C-restricted CMV-specific TCR beta clonotypes prevailed over the rest of the response.

The TCR originated in a human donor in good health (CMV status not recorded). Some clones in this sample may be carry-over from other donors' samples. Sequencing input: CD8+ T cells from PBMCs. The V and J genes are TRBV7-6 and TRBJ2-1; D tentatively reads TRBD1 or TRBD2 (5 bases each). The chain's CDR3 is CASSDLIRGDNEQFF. The DNA of the CDR3 is TGTGCCAGCAGCGATTTGATAAGAGGGGACAATGAGCAGTTCTTC.